The 26 T cell receptor beta chains given below trace back to one sample, sequenced in a study of blood T cell repertoires in COVID-19. Method: immunoSEQ multiplex PCR; TCRdb's copy keeps in-frame clones and lacks some. The sample records over 120,000 clones, about 91% being singletons. The sequenced material came from peripheral blood. The receptors here all came from a woman aged 45-65 years with acute or convalescent COVID-19.

The chain uses TRBV6-2 or TRBV6-3 and TRBJ1-1, with 8 bases identical to TRBD1. CDR1 is MNHEY, CDR2 SVGEGT, per germline. The CDR3 is made up of 15 amino acids. V shed 6 bases, J shed 4 bases, and the junction held 10 bases outside the gene matches. For the CDR3, the DNA is TGTGCCAGCAGCCACGGTCAGGGGGCAGGCACTGAAGCTTTCTTT. Translating it yields CASSHGQGAGTEAFF.

The CDR3 nucleotides read TGTGCCAGCAGCAGTCCACTAGCGGGGAGGCTTAGGGGTATTCAGTACTTC. Protein product: CASSSPLAGRLRGIQYF. The V and J genes are TRBV5-4 and TRBJ2-4, with 10 positions matching TRBD2. The CDR3 consists of 17 residues. V dropped 4 bases and J dropped 10; count of bases not matched to a gene: 17. Germline V gene data show CDR1 as SGHNT and CDR2 as YYREEE (reference sequence).

V usage is TRBV12-3 or TRBV12-4 and J usage is TRBJ2-1; D is unclear. The length of the CDR3 is 12 residues. Trimming stripped 5 bases from V and 7 bases from J, with 9 bases between. The CDR3 sequence is CASSTSRNEQFF. DNA for the CDR3: TGTGCCAGCAGTACGTCTAGAAATGAGCAGTTCTTC.

This clone was observed a handful of times. The CDR3 loop reads CASGLSYKEQADEQFF. Written as DNA, the CDR3 is TGTGCTAGTGGTTTGTCGTACAAAGAACAGGCCGATGAGCAGTTCTTC. The rearrangement joins TRBV12-5 to TRBJ2-1; possible D gene TRBD1, 5 bases. V lost 2 bases, J lost 8 bases, and 19 bases lay in between. CDR3 length: 16 amino acids. CDR1 is LGHNT and CDR2 is FRNRAP in the germline V gene.

The chain couples TRBV5-4 to TRBJ2-3; 7 positions match TRBD1. The CDR3 length is 13 residues. Per germline, CDR1 SGHNT and CDR2 YYREEE (reference sequence). Germline trimming cut 5 bases from V and 4 bases from J; bases unmatched to any gene: 4. The CDR3 coding sequence is TGTGCCAGCAGGGGGACAGTTGCAGATACGCAGTATTTT. Protein sequence: CASRGTVADTQYF.

This clone turned up a few times. Other DNA sequences in the sample encode the same CDR3. The rearrangement joins TRBV19 to TRBJ1-1; TRBD1 aligns across 7 bases. Germline CDR1 reads LNHDA; CDR2 reads SQIVND (reference sequence). Trimming took 4 bases from V and 4 from J; bases not matched to a gene: 3. This CDR3 has 13 amino acids. The CDR3 here is CASSTDRTTEAFF. CDR3 coding DNA: TGTGCCAGTAGTACGGACAGGACCACTGAAGCTTTCTTT.

The gene calls are TRBV6-5 and TRBJ2-7; D not resolved. The V gene's germline CDR1 is MNHEY and CDR2 SVGAGI. The CDR3 totals 13 residues. The V gene lost 4 bases and the J gene lost 0 bases, with 7 bases spanning the gap. The CDR3 protein is CASSLLVSYEQYF. For the CDR3, the DNA is TGTGCCAGCAGTTTACTGGTCTCCTACGAGCAGTACTTC.

This rearrangement joins TRBV4-2 to TRBJ2-1; 10 bases align to TRBD2. Germline trimming cut 0 bases from V and 8 bases from J; bases unmatched to any gene: 7. The CDR3 contains 16 residues. The germline V gene has CDR1 LGHNA and CDR2 YNFKEQ. CDR3 loop: CASSQDVERGGHEQFF. In nucleotides, the CDR3 is TGTGCCAGCAGCCAAGATGTCGAGCGGGGGGGGCATGAGCAGTTCTTC.

The J gene is TRBJ1-2, the V gene TRBV6-5; no firm D call. Germline lookup yields CDR1 MNHEY and CDR2 SVGAGI. The V and J ends lost 2 bases and 2 bases respectively, with 6 bases between them. The CDR3 is 13 residues long. The DNA of the CDR3 is TGTGCCAGCAGTTACGAGTCAAACTATGGCTACACCTTC. Protein sequence: CASSYESNYGYTF.

The chain couples TRBV15 to TRBJ1-4; 12 positions agree with TRBD1. Germline V gene lookup returns CDR1 LNHNV and CDR2 YYDKDF (reference sequence). After removal of 0 bases from V and 3 bases from J, the junction contained 5 bases not matched to a gene. CDR3 length: 18 residues. DNA of the CDR3: TGTGCCACCAGCAGAGAGATGGGACAGGGGGCGTCTAATGAAAAACTGTTTTTT. This translates into CATSREMGQGASNEKLFF.

This chain connects TRBV12-5 to TRBJ2-7; TRBD2 matches 11 bases. The CDR3 extends over 17 amino acids. CDR1 is LGHNT, CDR2 FRNRAP, per germline. V lost 0 bases and J lost 7; bases outside the gene matches: 11. CDR3 nucleotide sequence: TGTGCTAGTGGTTTGGTATCGAGCAGACTAGCGGGACGGGAGCAGTACTTC. Protein product: CASGLVSSRLAGREQYF.

This chain links TRBV30 with TRBJ1-6; D gene ambiguous. V was trimmed by 3 bases and J by 8 bases, leaving 8 bases between them. Germline-derived CDR1 and CDR2 are GTSNPN and SVGIG (reference sequence). The CDR3 has 12 residues. The CDR3, as DNA: TGTGCCTGGAGAAACCCGGATTCACCCCTCCACTTT. As protein: CAWRNPDSPLHF.

CDR3 sequence reads: CASSLGAVTEAFF. CDR3 DNA sequence: TGTGCCAGCAGCTTAGGGGCCGTGACTGAAGCTTTCTTT. The chain recombines TRBV11-3 with TRBJ1-1; D is unresolved. Trimming removed 1 base at V and 5 bases at J, with 8 bases between. The CDR3 is 13 residues long. Germline assignment: CDR1 SGHNT and CDR2 YENEEA.

This chain connects TRBV5-1 to TRBJ1-1; TRBD1 agrees at 8 bases. In germline, CDR1 is SGHRS, CDR2 YFSETQ. With V trimmed by 4 bases and J by 1 base, 3 bases remained unmatched. The CDR3 totals 14 residues. The CDR3 reads CASSIGQGNTEAFF. The DNA for the CDR3 is TGCGCCAGCAGCATAGGACAGGGGAACACTGAAGCTTTCTTT.

J is TRBJ1-2 and V is TRBV19; D is unclear. Germline CDR1 reads LNHDA; CDR2 reads SQIVND (reference sequence). The CDR3 loop spans 14 amino acids. Trimming took off 3 bases at V and 5 bases at J, with 13 bases between the two ends. The CDR3 region is CASSIPPRDYGYTF. The CDR3 nucleotides read TGTGCCAGTAGTATCCCCCCACGGGATTATGGCTACACCTTC.

This clone occurred once. The chain uses TRBV6-5 and TRBJ1-1; D gene uncertain. Trimming stripped 0 bases from V and 0 bases from J, with 11 bases between. Germline CDR1 is MNHEY and CDR2 is SVGAGI. CDR3 length: 16 residues. CDR3 region: CASSYSKASVNTEAFF. The CDR3 region has the DNA TGTGCCAGCAGTTACTCGAAGGCCAGCGTGAACACTGAAGCTTTCTTT.

This clone was picked up one time. The rearrangement uses TRBV5-4 and TRBJ2-7; D is perhaps TRBD1 (5 bases). Deletions cut 4 bases from V and 5 bases from J, with 16 bases between. This CDR3 is built from 14 residues. The germline V gene has CDR1 SGHNT and CDR2 YYREEE (reference sequence). The CDR3 reads CASSPDTFYNEQYF. The CDR3 DNA reads as TGTGCCAGCAGCCCGGACACCTTTTACAACGAGCAGTACTTC.

This chain connects TRBV27 to TRBJ2-6, with 9 bases aligning to TRBD1. J was trimmed by 4 bases and V by 6 bases; bases with no gene match: 7. The germline CDR1 and CDR2 sequences are MNHEY and SMNVEV (reference sequence). The CDR3 runs to 16 residues. In DNA, the CDR3 is TGTGCCAGCAGGACGGACAGGGGAACAGGGGCCAACGTCCTGACTTTC. This gives the protein CASRTDRGTGANVLTF. Full variable domain (rest looked up from reference TRBV27 and TRBJ2-6): EAQVTQNPRYLITVTGKKLTVTCSQNMNHEYMSWYRQDPGLGLRQIYYSMNVEVTDKGDVPEGYKVSRKEKRNFPLILESPSPNQTSLYFCASRTDRGTGANVLTFGAGSRLTVL.

In this sample, this clone turned up once. The rearrangement joins TRBV10-3 to TRBJ2-1; possibly TRBD1 for D (6 bases). The CDR3 totals 12 residues. Germline V gene sequence: CDR1 ENHRY, CDR2 SYGVKD. V gave up 7 bases and J gave up 5 bases, with 9 bases separating them. The CDR3 spells CAIKQGNNEQFF. The CDR3 bases are TGTGCCATCAAACAGGGCAACAATGAGCAGTTCTTC.

The chain employs TRBV24-1 and TRBJ2-3; 9 nucleotides line up with TRBD2. CDR1 and CDR2 (germline): KGHDR, SFDVKD. J lost 1 base, V lost 10 bases, and 2 bases had no gene match. This CDR3 has 13 amino acids. The CDR3: CATERGGTDTQYF. In nucleotides, the CDR3 is TGTGCCACAGAGCGGGGGGGCACAGATACGCAGTATTTT.

This clone occurred a few times. The V and J genes are TRBV7-3 and TRBJ2-1; TRBD1 aligns across 9 bases. This CDR3 region has 16 residues. Germline lookup yields CDR1 SGHTA and CDR2 FQGTGA. V was pared by 2 bases and J by 10 bases, with 12 bases of the junction left unmatched. The CDR3 here is CASSLVGTGSSSEQFF. The DNA for the CDR3 is TGTGCCAGCAGCTTAGTAGGGACAGGGAGTAGCAGCGAGCAGTTCTTC. Complete variable domain (other parts from reference TRBV7-3 and TRBJ2-1): GAGVSQTPSNKVTEKGKYVELRCDPISGHTALYWYRQSLGQGPEFLIYFQGTGAADDSGLPNDRFFAVRPEGSVSTLKIQRTERGDSAVYLCASSLVGTGSSSEQFFGPGTRLTVL.

This chain links TRBV19 with TRBJ1-5; TRBD1 is a possible D gene (5 bases). Trimming removed 8 bases from V and 5 bases from J, with 19 bases in between. Germline CDR1 is LNHDA and CDR2 is SQIVND (reference sequence). The length of the CDR3 is 15 residues. CDR3 region: CASLSGGWSDQPQHF. CDR3 coding DNA: TGTGCCAGTTTGTCGGGGGGATGGAGCGATCAGCCCCAGCATTTT.

The V gene is TRBV7-6, the J gene TRBJ2-1, with a tentative D call TRBD2 (5 bases). This CDR3 spans 15 amino acids. Looked up from germline, CDR1 is SGHVS and CDR2 is FNYEAQ. The ends were cut back, 4 bases at V and 1 base at J, with 11 bases in the middle. The CDR3 DNA reads TGTGCCAGCAGCTCACGGACTCTATCCTACAATGAGCAGTTCTTC. Residues: CASSSRTLSYNEQFF.

V is TRBV7-3 and J is TRBJ1-1, with 8 bases fitting TRBD1. Trimming cost V 4 bases and J 1 base; bases outside gene matches: 2. Looked up from germline, CDR1 is SGHTA and CDR2 is FQGTGA. The CDR3 contains 14 residues. As DNA, the CDR3 is TGTGCCAGCAGCTCGGGACAGGAGAACACTGAAGCTTTCTTT. This translates into CASSSGQENTEAFF. Complete variable domain (other parts from reference TRBV7-3 and TRBJ1-1): GAGVSQTPSNKVTEKGKYVELRCDPISGHTALYWYRQSLGQGPEFLIYFQGTGAADDSGLPNDRFFAVRPEGSVSTLKIQRTERGDSAVYLCASSSGQENTEAFFGQGTRLTVV.

This rearrangement joins TRBV7-9 to TRBJ2-3; TRBD2 matches at 9 bases. CDR1 SEHNR and CDR2 FQNEAQ come from the germline V gene (reference sequence). CDR3 length: 17 amino acids. The ends lost 5 bases at V and 5 bases at J; junction bases unmatched: 14. CDR3 in amino acids: CASSTGGLAGSRDTQYF. CDR3 bases: TGTGCCAGCAGCACCGGGGGGCTAGCGGGGTCCCGAGATACGCAGTATTTT.

The CDR3 reads CASSRGANTEAFF. In DNA form, the CDR3 reads TGTGCCAGCAGTCGGGGGGCGAATACTGAAGCTTTCTTT. The chain employs TRBV27 and TRBJ1-1; D might be TRBD1 (6 bases). With 5 bases removed from V and 5 bases from J, the gap between germline ends came to 12 bases. Germline V CDR1 and CDR2: MNHEY, SMNVEV (reference sequence). The CDR3 extends over 13 amino acids.